Shown below are 27 T cell receptor beta chains from a single sample sequenced in a study of shared clonotypes between healthy human individuals. CD45RO negativity and positive selection for CCR7 defined naive CD8 cells, a population that excluded terminally differentiated effector memory CD45RA+ cells. Measured with immunoSEQ multiplex PCR; TCRdb has only the in-frame clones, and not every one. This sample has hundreds of thousands of clones; roughly 96% occur once, and the top ten carry approximately 0.12%. The specimen was naive CD8+ T cells sorted from blood. The receptors were gathered from a woman in her thirties in good health.

The chain carries TRBV27 and TRBJ1-2; TRBD1 matches 8 bases. V dropped 6 bases and J dropped 6; count of bases not matched to a gene: 9. The V gene's germline CDR1 is MNHEY and CDR2 SMNVEV (reference sequence). The CDR3 length is 14 residues. CDR3: CASRTRTGTHGYTF. In DNA, the CDR3 is TGTGCCAGCAGGACCCGGACAGGGACTCATGGCTACACCTTC.

This chain joins TRBV6-5 and TRBJ2-7, with 7 positions matching TRBD1. Germline V gene sequence: CDR1 MNHEY, CDR2 SVGAGI. The ends lost 0 bases at V and 1 base at J; junction bases unmatched: 6. The CDR3 contains 16 residues. CDR3 residues: CASSYSTGARSYEQYF. CDR3 nucleotides: TGTGCCAGCAGTTACTCCACAGGGGCACGATCCTACGAGCAGTACTTC.

The CDR3 DNA sequence: TGTGCCAGTAGTAGGGGGGGATCCACCACAGATACGCAGTATTTT. Translated: CASSRGGSTTDTQYF. The chain has TRBV19 and TRBJ2-3; TRBD2 matches at 7 bases. This CDR3 is 15 amino acids long. V gave up 4 bases and J gave up 2 bases; unmatched junction bases: 6. Germline V gives CDR1 LNHDA, CDR2 SQIVND (reference sequence). Supplemented by reference TRBV19 and TRBJ2-3, the full variable domain reads DGGITQSPKYLFRKEGQNVTLSCEQNLNHDAMYWYRQDPGQGLRLIYYSQIVNDFQKGDIAEGYSVSREKKESFPLTVTSAQKNPTAFYLCASSRGGSTTDTQYFGPGTRLTVL.

The rearrangement joins TRBV7-9 to TRBJ2-7, with D possibly being TRBD1 (5 bases). Germline V gene lookup returns CDR1 SEHNR and CDR2 FQNEAQ (reference sequence). The CDR3 is made up of 13 amino acids. V was clipped by 3 bases and J by 5 bases, with 11 bases between them. The CDR3 DNA reads TGTGCCAGCAGCTTGACAGTAGACAACGAGCAGTACTTC. It specifies CASSLTVDNEQYF.

This clone is a singleton in its sample. The genes are TRBV29-1 and TRBJ2-1; TRBD1 or TRBD2 may be the D gene (5 bases each). This CDR3 is built from 17 residues. Germline V gives CDR1 SQVTM, CDR2 ANQGSEA. V was clipped by 5 bases and J by 2 bases, with 22 bases between them. CDR3 in amino acids: CSVNLRDPLRAYNEQFF. CDR3 nucleotide sequence: TGCAGCGTTAATCTCCGGGACCCACTGCGGGCCTACAATGAGCAGTTCTTC.

This clone is a singleton in its sample. V and J are TRBV5-1 and TRBJ2-7; D perhaps matches TRBD1 (6 bases). The V end was cut by 0 bases, the J end by 6 bases, with 13 bases between. The germline CDR1 and CDR2 sequences are SGHRS and YFSETQ. This CDR3 comprises 14 residues. CDR3 DNA: TGCGCCAGCAGCTTGGCCCCAGGGGATGCCGAGCAGTACTTC. Protein sequence: CASSLAPGDAEQYF.

The chain has TRBV15 and TRBJ2-3; 11 positions match TRBD2. The CDR3 totals 14 residues. Germline values: CDR1 LNHNV, CDR2 YYDKDF (reference sequence). J was trimmed by 0 bases and V by 9 bases; bases with no gene match: 2. The CDR3 nucleotides are TGTGCCACTAGCGGGAGGGCTAGCACAGATACGCAGTATTTT. Its translation is CATSGRASTDTQYF.

This chain connects TRBV15 to TRBJ2-7; D is ambiguous. CDR1 and CDR2 from the germline V gene are LNHNV and YYDKDF (reference sequence). Trimming pared 4 bases from V and 0 bases from J, leaving 10 bases between. There are 14 residues in the CDR3. CDR3 residues: CATSTMTGSYEQYF. The CDR3 DNA sequence: TGTGCCACCAGCACCATGACTGGCTCCTACGAGCAGTACTTC.

The chain has TRBV13 and TRBJ2-5, with no clear D. The V end lost 4 bases, the J end lost 4 bases, and 22 bases lay between the germline ends. The CDR3 totals 17 residues. CDR1 and CDR2 (germline): PRHDT, FYEKMQ (reference sequence). The CDR3 protein is CASSSTTPGPVLETQYF. In DNA, the CDR3 is TGTGCCAGCAGCTCGACCACACCCGGCCCCGTCCTAGAGACCCAGTACTTC. Together with reference TRBV13 and TRBJ2-5, the CDR3 gives the full variable domain: AAGVIQSPRHLIKEKRETATLKCYPIPRHDTVYWYQQGPGQDPQFLISFYEKMQSDKGSIPDRFSAQQFSDYHSELNMSSLELGDSALYFCASSSTTPGPVLETQYFGPGTRLLVL.

The J gene is TRBJ2-2, the V gene TRBV9; D possibly corresponds to TRBD2 (6 bases). The CDR3 spans 14 residues. Germline CDR1 reads SGDLS; CDR2 reads YYNGEE. Trimming stripped 0 bases from V and 3 bases from J, with 6 bases between. The CDR3 region is CASSVERDTGELFF. The CDR3 DNA is TGTGCCAGCAGCGTAGAGCGGGACACCGGGGAGCTGTTTTTT.

The rearrangement links TRBV11-2 to TRBJ2-2; 7 bases fit TRBD1. Unmatched junction bases numbered 4, after V lost 6 bases and J lost 6 bases. CDR1 is SGHAT and CDR2 is FQNNGV in the germline V gene. There are 13 residues in the CDR3. CDR3 residues: CASRHQGAGELFF. In DNA, the CDR3 is TGTGCCAGCAGACATCAGGGGGCCGGGGAGCTGTTTTTT.

About this clone: The same CDR3 also results from other DNA sequences found in this sample. The chain recombines TRBV5-1 with TRBJ2-1; maybe TRBD2 (5 bases). This CDR3 region has 14 residues. CDR1 SGHRS and CDR2 YFSETQ come from the germline V gene. V lost 0 bases, J lost 3 bases, and 7 bases lay in between. The CDR3 spells CASSLGGRYNEQFF. CDR3 bases: TGCGCCAGCAGCTTGGGAGGGCGCTACAATGAGCAGTTCTTC. The entire variable domain, with the rest obtained from reference TRBV5-1 and TRBJ2-1, is as follows: KAGVTQTPRYLIKTRGQQVTLSCSPISGHRSVSWYQQTPGQGLQFLFEYFSETQRNKGNFPGRFSGRQFSNSRSEMNVSTLELGDSALYLCASSLGGRYNEQFFGPGTRLTVL.

This clone was recorded once. The V gene is TRBV13, the J gene TRBJ2-2; 9 bases fit TRBD1. This CDR3 is 23 amino acids long. V was clipped by 1 base and J by 6 bases; unmatched bases: 27. Germline V gene sequence: CDR1 PRHDT, CDR2 FYEKMQ (reference sequence). The CDR3 protein is CASSLASGQGNVRDLANAGELFF. The CDR3 DNA sequence: TGTGCCAGCAGCTTAGCGTCGGGACAGGGAAATGTACGCGATCTAGCTAACGCCGGGGAGCTGTTTTTT.

This sequence joins TRBV11-2 and TRBJ1-1; a weak D match, TRBD1 (5 bases). Per the germline V gene, CDR1 is SGHAT and CDR2 is FQNNGV. This CDR3 contains 14 residues. Trimming pared 1 base from V and 1 base from J, leaving 7 bases between. The DNA for the CDR3 is TGTGCCAGCAGCTTAGCTGGGGGGAACACTGAAGCTTTCTTT. Its protein is CASSLAGGNTEAFF.

The chain is built from TRBV9 and TRBJ2-7; TRBD1 aligns across 8 bases. This CDR3 is built from 15 residues. Germline V gives CDR1 SGDLS, CDR2 YYNGEE. The J segment lost 3 bases and the V segment lost 4 bases, leaving 9 bases of the junction unmatched. The CDR3 region has the DNA TGTGCCAGCAGCTCATCCGGGACAGGTTACTACGAGCAGTACTTC. Its translation: CASSSSGTGYYEQYF.

V and J are TRBV6-4 and TRBJ1-5; D gene ambiguous. Per germline, CDR1 MRHNA and CDR2 SNTAGT. The V end lost 3 bases, the J end lost 6 bases, and 3 bases lay between the germline ends. There are 11 residues in the CDR3. The CDR3 here is CASSECQPQHF. Here the CDR3 DNA reads TGTGCCAGCAGTGAATGTCAGCCCCAGCATTTT.

As concerns this clone: The same CDR3 is also encoded by other DNA sequences in this sample. The chain has TRBV28 and TRBJ2-3; 7 nucleotides match TRBD2. The CDR3 has 15 residues. Germline-derived CDR1 and CDR2 are MDHEN and SYDVKM. V dropped 3 bases and J dropped 1; count of bases not matched to a gene: 4. The CDR3 sequence is CASSLAGEGTDTQYF. CDR3 nucleotides: TGTGCCAGCAGTTTGGCGGGAGAGGGCACAGATACGCAGTATTTT. Supplemented by reference TRBV28 and TRBJ2-3, the full variable domain reads DVKVTQSSRYLVKRTGEKVFLECVQDMDHENMFWYRQDPGLGLRLIYFSYDVKMKEKGDIPEGYSVSREKKERFSLILESASTNQTSMYLCASSLAGEGTDTQYFGPGTRLTVL.

V gene TRBV29-1 combines with J gene TRBJ2-1; perhaps TRBD2 as D (6 bases). The CDR3 spans 12 residues. Germline V gene data show CDR1 as SQVTM and CDR2 as ANQGSEA. V lost 2 bases, J lost 9 bases, and 11 bases lay in between. The CDR3 nucleotides read TGCAGCGTTGAACTGGGACTGGGTGAGCAGTTCTTC. Translating it yields CSVELGLGEQFF.

The rearrangement joins TRBV7-2 to TRBJ2-7; 7 nucleotides match TRBD2. Germline CDR1 is SGHTA and CDR2 is FQGNSA. V trimming: 2 bases; J trimming: 6 bases; junction bases outside the gene matches: 7. The CDR3 has 14 amino acids. This CDR3 is CASSLSGKTPEQYF. The CDR3 DNA follows: TGTGCCAGCAGCTTAAGCGGGAAGACACCCGAGCAGTACTTC.

The chain uses TRBV11-2 and TRBJ2-5, with a weak D call TRBD2 (6 bases). In germline, CDR1 is SGHAT, CDR2 FQNNGV. The V and J ends lost 8 bases and 5 bases respectively, with 18 bases between them. This CDR3 has 14 residues. CDR3 nucleotides: TGTGCCAGCGGCGACCCCTATGGGGGGGAGACCCAGTACTTC. The encoded protein is CASGDPYGGETQYF.

This clone has only one observation. This chain connects TRBV5-6 to TRBJ1-2, with 10 bases identical to TRBD1. With 3 bases clipped from V and 3 bases from J, the junction kept 14 bases outside the gene matches. The CDR3 loop spans 18 amino acids. CDR1 and CDR2 from the germline V gene are SGHDT and YYEEEE. CDR3 in DNA: TGTGCCAGCAGCTCTTGGGACGGGACAGGGGCCTGGCACTATGGCTACACCTTC. Translated: CASSSWDGTGAWHYGYTF.

The gene calls are TRBV28 and TRBJ1-5, with 10 positions matching TRBD1. The CDR3 has 15 residues. V shed 5 bases, J shed 5 bases, and the junction held 6 bases outside the gene matches. Germline V gene data show CDR1 as MDHEN and CDR2 as SYDVKM. CDR3: CASSVRTGGHQPQHF. In nucleotides, the CDR3 is TGTGCCAGCAGTGTCCGGACAGGGGGTCATCAGCCCCAGCATTTT.

The chain uses TRBV15 and TRBJ2-2; tentatively, D is TRBD1 (5 bases). Between the trimmed V and J ends, which lost 5 bases and 4 bases, there was a span of 11 bases. Germline V gene lookup returns CDR1 LNHNV and CDR2 YYDKDF (reference sequence). The CDR3 contains 14 residues. CDR3 region: CATSGATITGELFF. The DNA of the CDR3 is TGTGCCACCAGCGGGGCTACGATCACCGGGGAGCTGTTTTTT.

The rearrangement links TRBV2 to TRBJ2-3; 10 positions match TRBD2. CDR1 SNHLY and CDR2 FYNNEI come from the germline V gene. V trimming: 6 bases; J trimming: 3 bases; junction bases outside the gene matches: 6. This CDR3 has 15 residues. CDR3 protein: CASRRDSGRTDTQYF. DNA for the CDR3: TGTGCCAGCAGGAGGGATAGCGGGAGGACAGATACGCAGTATTTT.

The chain links TRBV2 to TRBJ2-1; 8 bases align to TRBD2. The junction had 17 bases not matched to a gene; V was cut back by 7 bases and J by 0 bases. This CDR3 comprises 19 residues. The germline V gene encodes CDR1 SNHLY and CDR2 FYNNEI. CDR3 in DNA: TGTGCCAGCAACATAGCTTCGAGAGCGGGAGTCCCCTCCTACAATGAGCAGTTCTTC. Protein: CASNIASRAGVPSYNEQFF.

The chain couples TRBV2 to TRBJ2-7; D unresolved. Trimming removed 7 bases at V and 2 bases at J, with 9 bases between. Germline CDR1 is SNHLY and CDR2 is FYNNEI. The CDR3 is 12 residues long. The CDR3 region has the DNA TGTGCCAGCACCCCCGCAGCCTACGAGCAGTACTTC. Protein product: CASTPAAYEQYF.

CDR3: CASNPRDRGYNEQFF. CDR3 sequence (DNA): TGTGCCAGCAACCCCCGGGACAGGGGATACAATGAGCAGTTCTTC. The gene calls are TRBV6-1 and TRBJ2-1, with 10 bases fitting TRBD1. J was trimmed by 4 bases and V by 7 bases; bases with no gene match: 7. Germline-derived CDR1 and CDR2 are MNHNS and SASEGT. There are 15 residues in the CDR3.